The 6 T cell receptor beta chains given below trace back to one sample, sequenced in a study of cytomegalovirus exposure and HLA in healthy donors. PCR amplification relied on 60 Vbeta primers (plus 13 Jbeta primers). Sequenced by immunoSEQ multiplex PCR; TCRdb stores in-frame clones only, minus some. The sample has 45,000 to 75,000 clones, around two thirds seen once. Material for sequencing was PBMCs. The receptors come from a woman aged 55-69 years in good health and CMV-seropositive.

V usage is TRBV29-1 and J usage is TRBJ1-1, with 7 bases matching TRBD1. CDR3 length equals 13 residues. Germline assignment: CDR1 SQVTM and CDR2 ANQGSEA. V lost 4 bases and J lost 0; bases outside the gene matches: 2. CDR3 residues: CSVGDSLNTEAFF. CDR3 nucleotide sequence: TGCAGCGTTGGGGACAGTTTGAACACTGAAGCTTTCTTT.

This chain connects TRBV6-1 to TRBJ2-5; D remains ambiguous. Germline V lookup: CDR1 MNHNS, CDR2 SASEGT. CDR3 length: 15 residues. Trimming pared 5 bases from V and 2 bases from J, leaving 15 bases between. The CDR3 DNA sequence: TGTGCCAGCAGTACCCTTTGGCAGGTACAAGAGACCCAGTACTTC. Amino acids: CASSTLWQVQETQYF.

The rearrangement links TRBV30 to TRBJ1-4, with D tentatively TRBD1 (6 bases). The ends were cut back, 8 bases at V and 3 bases at J, with 13 bases in the middle. Germline V gene lookup returns CDR1 GTSNPN and CDR2 SVGIG (reference sequence). The CDR3 contains 13 residues. The CDR3 nucleotides read TGTGCCCACCTTGGACAGCCTAATGAAAAACTGTTTTTT. It is translated as CAHLGQPNEKLFF.

The chain has TRBV6-5 and TRBJ2-3, with 11 bases that match TRBD2. With V trimmed by 5 bases and J by 5 bases, 6 bases remained unmatched. Germline V gene sequence: CDR1 MNHEY, CDR2 SVGAGI. The CDR3 runs to 15 residues. CDR3 nucleotide sequence: TGTGCCAGCAGTAGGCTAGCGGGGGGTGGAGATACGCAGTATTTT. It yields the protein CASSRLAGGGDTQYF.

The chain recombines TRBV11-2 with TRBJ1-5; possible D gene TRBD1, 6 bases. Germline CDR1 reads SGHAT; CDR2 reads FQNNGV. This CDR3 comprises 14 residues. V shed 5 bases and J shed 6 bases, with 14 bases lying between them. The CDR3 DNA follows: TGTGCCAGCAGCCCAGGAGGGGGGGGTCAGCCCCAGCATTTT. It yields the protein CASSPGGGGQPQHF.

The J gene is TRBJ1-2, the V gene TRBV18; D ambiguous. V lost 6 bases and J 11 bases, leaving 22 bases between the germline ends. Germline V gives CDR1 KGHSH, CDR2 LQKENI. The CDR3 extends over 14 amino acids. Here the CDR3 reads CASSVPGEEPHYTF. In nucleotides, the CDR3 is TGTGCCAGCTCTGTCCCTGGAGAGGAGCCCCATTACACCTTC.